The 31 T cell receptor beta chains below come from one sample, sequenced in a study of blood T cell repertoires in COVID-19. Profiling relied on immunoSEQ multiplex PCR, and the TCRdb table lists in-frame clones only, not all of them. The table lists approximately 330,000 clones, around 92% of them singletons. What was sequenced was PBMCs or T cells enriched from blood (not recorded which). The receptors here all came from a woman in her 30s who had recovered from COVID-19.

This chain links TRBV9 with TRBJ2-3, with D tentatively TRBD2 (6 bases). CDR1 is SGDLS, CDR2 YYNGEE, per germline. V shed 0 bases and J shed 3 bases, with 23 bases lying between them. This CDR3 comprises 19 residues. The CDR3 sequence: CASSVGDLWGEGATDTQYF. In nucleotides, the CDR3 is TGTGCCAGCAGCGTAGGGGATCTTTGGGGGGAAGGGGCGACAGATACGCAGTATTTT.

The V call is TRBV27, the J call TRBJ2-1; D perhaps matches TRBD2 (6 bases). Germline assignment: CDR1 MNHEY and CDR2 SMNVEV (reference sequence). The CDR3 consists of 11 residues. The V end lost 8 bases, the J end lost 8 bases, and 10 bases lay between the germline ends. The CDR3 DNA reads TGTGCCAGCCGAACTAGCTATGAGCAGTTCTTC. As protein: CASRTSYEQFF.

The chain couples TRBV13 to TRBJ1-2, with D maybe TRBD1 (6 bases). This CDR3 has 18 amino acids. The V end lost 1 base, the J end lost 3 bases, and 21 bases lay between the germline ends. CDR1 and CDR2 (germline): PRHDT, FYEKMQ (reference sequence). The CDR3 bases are TGTGCCAGCAGCTTAGTGGGAGGGGGTTTAAATCACGACTATGGCTACACCTTC. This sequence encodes CASSLVGGGLNHDYGYTF.

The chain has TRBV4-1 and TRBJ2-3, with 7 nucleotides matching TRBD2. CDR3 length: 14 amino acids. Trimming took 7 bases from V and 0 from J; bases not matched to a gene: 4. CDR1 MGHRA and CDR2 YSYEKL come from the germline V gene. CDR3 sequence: CASKREASTDTQYF. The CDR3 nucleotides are TGCGCCAGCAAACGGGAGGCAAGCACAGATACGCAGTATTTT.

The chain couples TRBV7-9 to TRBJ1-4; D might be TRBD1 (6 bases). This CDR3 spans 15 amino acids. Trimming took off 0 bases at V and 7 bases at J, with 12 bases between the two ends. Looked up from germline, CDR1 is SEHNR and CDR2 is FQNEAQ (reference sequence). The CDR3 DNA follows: TGTGCCAGCAGCTTAGCTGGGGGCAGGAGTGAAAAACTGTTTTTT. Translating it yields CASSLAGGRSEKLFF.

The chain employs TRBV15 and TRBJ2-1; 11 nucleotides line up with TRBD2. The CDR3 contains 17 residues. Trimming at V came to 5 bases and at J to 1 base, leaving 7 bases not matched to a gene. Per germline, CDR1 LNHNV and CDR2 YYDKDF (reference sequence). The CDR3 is CATSPYSGGGSYNEQFF. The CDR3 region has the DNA TGTGCCACCAGCCCCTATAGCGGGGGGGGATCCTACAATGAGCAGTTCTTC.

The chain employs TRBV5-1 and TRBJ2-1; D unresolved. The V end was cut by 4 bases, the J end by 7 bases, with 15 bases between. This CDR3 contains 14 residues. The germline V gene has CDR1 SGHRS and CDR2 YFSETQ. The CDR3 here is CASSETQALNEQFF. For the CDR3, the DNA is TGCGCCAGCAGCGAAACCCAGGCGCTAAATGAGCAGTTCTTC.

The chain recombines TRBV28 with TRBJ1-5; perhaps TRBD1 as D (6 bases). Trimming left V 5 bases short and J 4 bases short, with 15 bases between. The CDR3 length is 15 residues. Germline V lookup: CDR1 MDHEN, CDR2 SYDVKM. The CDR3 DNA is TGTGCCAGCAGTCCCCGCACAGGGCGGAATCAGCCCCAGCATTTT. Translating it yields CASSPRTGRNQPQHF.

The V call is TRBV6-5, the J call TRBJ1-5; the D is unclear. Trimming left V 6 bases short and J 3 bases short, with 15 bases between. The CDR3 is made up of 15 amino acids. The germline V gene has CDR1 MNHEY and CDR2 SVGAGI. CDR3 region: CASRARQGYNQPQHF. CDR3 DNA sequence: TGTGCCAGCAGGGCACGACAAGGCTACAATCAGCCCCAGCATTTT.

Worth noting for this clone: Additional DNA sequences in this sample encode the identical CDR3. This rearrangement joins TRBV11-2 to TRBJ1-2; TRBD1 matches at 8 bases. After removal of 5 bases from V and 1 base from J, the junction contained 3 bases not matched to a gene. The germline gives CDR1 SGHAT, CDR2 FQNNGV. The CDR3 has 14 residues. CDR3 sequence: CASSRGQGNYGYTF. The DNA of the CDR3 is TGTGCCAGCAGCCGCGGACAGGGTAACTATGGCTACACCTTC.

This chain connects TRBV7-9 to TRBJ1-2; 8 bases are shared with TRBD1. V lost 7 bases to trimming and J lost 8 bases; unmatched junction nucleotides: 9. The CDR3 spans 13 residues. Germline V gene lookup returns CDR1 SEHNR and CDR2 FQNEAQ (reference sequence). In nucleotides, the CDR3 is TGTGCCAGCAAAACCGACAGGGGTTGGGGCTACACCTTC. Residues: CASKTDRGWGYTF.

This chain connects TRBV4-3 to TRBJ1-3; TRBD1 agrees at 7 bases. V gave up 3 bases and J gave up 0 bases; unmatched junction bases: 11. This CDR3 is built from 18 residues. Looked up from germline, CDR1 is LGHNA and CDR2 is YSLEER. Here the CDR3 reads CASSHVLDRWSSGNTIYF. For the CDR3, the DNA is TGCGCCAGCAGCCACGTACTGGACAGGTGGAGCTCTGGAAACACCATATATTTT.

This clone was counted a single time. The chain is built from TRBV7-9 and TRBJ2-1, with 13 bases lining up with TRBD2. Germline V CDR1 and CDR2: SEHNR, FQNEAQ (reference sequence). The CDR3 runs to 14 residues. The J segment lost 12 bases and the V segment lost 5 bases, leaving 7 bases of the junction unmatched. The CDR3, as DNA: TGTGCCAGCAGCCCTCGGACTAGCGGGAGTCGGCAGTTCTTC. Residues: CASSPRTSGSRQFF.

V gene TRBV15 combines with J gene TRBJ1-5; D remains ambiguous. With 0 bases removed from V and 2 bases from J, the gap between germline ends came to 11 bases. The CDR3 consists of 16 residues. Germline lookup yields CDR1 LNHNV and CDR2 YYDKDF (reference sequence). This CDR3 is CATSREWREGNQPQHF. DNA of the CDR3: TGTGCCACCAGCAGAGAGTGGAGGGAGGGCAATCAGCCCCAGCATTTT.

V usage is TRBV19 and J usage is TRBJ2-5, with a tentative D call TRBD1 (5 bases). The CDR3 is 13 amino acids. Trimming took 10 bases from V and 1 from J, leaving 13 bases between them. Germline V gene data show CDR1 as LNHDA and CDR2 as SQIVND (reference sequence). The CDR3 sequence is CATSDRIQETQYF. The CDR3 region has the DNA TGTGCCACCTCAGACAGAATCCAAGAGACCCAGTACTTC.

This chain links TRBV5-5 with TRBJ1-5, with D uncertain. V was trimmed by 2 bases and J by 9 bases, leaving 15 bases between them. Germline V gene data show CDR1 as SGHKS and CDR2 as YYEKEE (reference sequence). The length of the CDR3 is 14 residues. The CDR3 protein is CASSFRGVAWPQHF. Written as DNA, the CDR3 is TGTGCCAGCAGCTTTAGAGGCGTTGCCTGGCCCCAGCATTTT.

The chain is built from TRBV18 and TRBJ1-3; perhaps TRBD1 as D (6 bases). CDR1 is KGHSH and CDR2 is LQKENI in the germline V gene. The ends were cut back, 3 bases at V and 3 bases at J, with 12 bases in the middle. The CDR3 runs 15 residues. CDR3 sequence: CASSPQDSFGNTIYF. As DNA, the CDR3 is TGTGCCAGCTCACCCCAGGACAGTTTTGGAAACACCATATATTTT.

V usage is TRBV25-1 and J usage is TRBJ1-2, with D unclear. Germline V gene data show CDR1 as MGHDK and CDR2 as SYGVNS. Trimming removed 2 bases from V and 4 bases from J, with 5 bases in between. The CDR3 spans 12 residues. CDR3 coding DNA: TGTGCCAGCAGTGAAGTACTCTATGGCTACACCTTC. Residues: CASSEVLYGYTF.

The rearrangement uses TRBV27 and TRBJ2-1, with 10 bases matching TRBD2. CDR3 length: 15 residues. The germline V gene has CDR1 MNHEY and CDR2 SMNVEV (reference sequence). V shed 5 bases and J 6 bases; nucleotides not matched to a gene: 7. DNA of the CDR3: TGTGCCAGCAGTGCTAGCGGGAGTGTGTTCAATGAGCAGTTCTTC. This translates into CASSASGSVFNEQFF.

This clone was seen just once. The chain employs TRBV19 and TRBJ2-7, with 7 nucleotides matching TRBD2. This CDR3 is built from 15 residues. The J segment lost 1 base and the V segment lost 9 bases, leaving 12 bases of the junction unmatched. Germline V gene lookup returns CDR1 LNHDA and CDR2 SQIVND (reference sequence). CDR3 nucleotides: TGTGCCAGCAACCCCTCCCGCGGGAGTTCCTACGAGCAGTACTTC. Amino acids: CASNPSRGSSYEQYF.

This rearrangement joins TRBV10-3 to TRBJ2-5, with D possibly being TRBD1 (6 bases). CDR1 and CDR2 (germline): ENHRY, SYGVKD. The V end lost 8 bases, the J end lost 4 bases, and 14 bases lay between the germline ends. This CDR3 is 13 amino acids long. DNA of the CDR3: TGTGCCATCCAACAGGGAACGAGAGAGACCCAGTACTTC. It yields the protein CAIQQGTRETQYF.

As DNA, the CDR3 is TGTGCCAGCAGCGTAGGGGCTGACAATGAGCAGTTCTTC. Its protein product is CASSVGADNEQFF. This chain joins TRBV9 and TRBJ2-1; D unresolved. Germline V CDR1 and CDR2: SGDLS, YYNGEE. V shed 0 bases and J shed 5 bases, with 6 bases lying between them. The CDR3 is 13 residues long.

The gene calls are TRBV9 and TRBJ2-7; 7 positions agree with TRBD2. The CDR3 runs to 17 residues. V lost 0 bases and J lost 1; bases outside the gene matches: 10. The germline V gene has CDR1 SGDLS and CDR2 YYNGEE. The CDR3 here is CASSVGYGASGSYEQYF. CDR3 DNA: TGTGCCAGCAGCGTAGGATACGGGGCTAGCGGTTCCTACGAGCAGTACTTC.

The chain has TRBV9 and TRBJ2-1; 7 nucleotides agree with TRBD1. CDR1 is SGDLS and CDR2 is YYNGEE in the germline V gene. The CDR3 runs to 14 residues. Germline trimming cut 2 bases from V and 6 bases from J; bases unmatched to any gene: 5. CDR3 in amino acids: CASSVVTGSNEQFF. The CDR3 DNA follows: TGTGCCAGCAGCGTGGTGACAGGGTCCAATGAGCAGTTCTTC. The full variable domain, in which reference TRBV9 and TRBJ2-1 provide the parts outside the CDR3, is DSGVTQTPKHLITATGQRVTLRCSPRSGDLSVYWYQQSLDQGLQFLIQYYNGEERAKGNILERFSAQQFPDLHSELNLSSLELGDSALYFCASSVVTGSNEQFFGPGTRLTVL.

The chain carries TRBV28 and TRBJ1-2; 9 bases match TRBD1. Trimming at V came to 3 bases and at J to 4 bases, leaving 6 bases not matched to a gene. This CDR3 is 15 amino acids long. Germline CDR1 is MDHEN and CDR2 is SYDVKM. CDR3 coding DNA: TGTGCCAGCAGTTTGACTGGACAGGGGTTCTATGGCTACACCTTC. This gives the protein CASSLTGQGFYGYTF.

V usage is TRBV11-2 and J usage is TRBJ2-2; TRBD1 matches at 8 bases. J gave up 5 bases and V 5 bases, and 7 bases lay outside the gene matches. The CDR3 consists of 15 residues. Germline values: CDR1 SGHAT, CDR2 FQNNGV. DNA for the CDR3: TGTGCCAGCAGCCTAAGGACAGGGAAGACCGGGGAGCTGTTTTTT. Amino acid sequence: CASSLRTGKTGELFF.

The chain's CDR3 is CSVVRGSSTGELFF. In DNA form, the CDR3 reads TGCAGCGTTGTGAGGGGGTCGAGCACCGGGGAGCTGTTTTTT. The chain links TRBV29-1 to TRBJ2-2; weak D call: TRBD1 (6 bases). Germline V gene lookup returns CDR1 SQVTM and CDR2 ANQGSEA. Between the trimmed V and J ends, which lost 4 bases and 4 bases, there was a span of 13 bases. The CDR3 contains 14 residues.

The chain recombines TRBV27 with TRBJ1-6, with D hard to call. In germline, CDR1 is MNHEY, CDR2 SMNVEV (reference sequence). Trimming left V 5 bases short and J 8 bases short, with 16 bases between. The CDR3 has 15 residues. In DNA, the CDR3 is TGTGCCAGCAGTCCGCGTGGTGGGCCGTATTCACCCCTCCACTTT. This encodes CASSPRGGPYSPLHF.

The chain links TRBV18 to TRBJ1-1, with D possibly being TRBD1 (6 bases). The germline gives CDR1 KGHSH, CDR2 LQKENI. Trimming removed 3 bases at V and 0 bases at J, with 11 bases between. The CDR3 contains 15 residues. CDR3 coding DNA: TGTGCCAGCTCACCGTCGGACAGTATGAACACTGAAGCTTTCTTT. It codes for CASSPSDSMNTEAFF.

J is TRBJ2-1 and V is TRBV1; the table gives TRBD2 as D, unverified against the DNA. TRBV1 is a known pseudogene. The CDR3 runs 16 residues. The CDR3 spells CTSSQLRLAGYNEQFF. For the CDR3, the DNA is TGCACCAGCAGCCAATTAAGACTAGCGGGCTACAATGAGCAGTTCTTC.

The chain's CDR3 is CASSYSTGGQETQYF. The DNA of the CDR3 is TGTGCCAGCAGTTACTCTACAGGGGGCCAAGAGACCCAGTACTTC. The chain couples TRBV6-5 to TRBJ2-5; 8 nucleotides agree with TRBD1. The V gene end was trimmed by 0 bases and the J gene end by 1 base; junction bases not matched to a gene: 1. From germline, CDR1 is MNHEY and CDR2 SVGAGI. This CDR3 comprises 15 residues.